Detailed here is one T cell receptor (beta chain). Its target is not known. The germline gives CDR1 MGHDK, CDR2 SYGVNS. The CDR3 loop spans 11 amino acids. Trimming left V 9 bases short and J 7 bases short, with 13 bases between. This sample is drawn from a study of T cell responses to AZD1222 COVID-19 vaccine. Study-wide points: Mostly white British, mostly female donors; authors suggested clonal diversity may be underestimated. It was only a handful of AZD1222 recipients who were seropositive at baseline.

TCRdb's copy holds only in-frame clones and misses some; the assay was immunoSEQ multiplex PCR. This table has 55,000 to 65,000 clones, around three quarters appearing once. The sequencing here drew on peripheral blood, taken 28 days after the second AZD1222 dose. This clonotype was sampled from an adult who received the AZD1222 COVID-19 vaccine. The V call is TRBV25-1, the J call TRBJ2-7; D could derive from TRBD1 or TRBD2 (5 bases each). DNA for the CDR3: TGTGCCAGTGGGACGTGGTGGGAGCAGTACTTC. It specifies CASGTWWEQYF.